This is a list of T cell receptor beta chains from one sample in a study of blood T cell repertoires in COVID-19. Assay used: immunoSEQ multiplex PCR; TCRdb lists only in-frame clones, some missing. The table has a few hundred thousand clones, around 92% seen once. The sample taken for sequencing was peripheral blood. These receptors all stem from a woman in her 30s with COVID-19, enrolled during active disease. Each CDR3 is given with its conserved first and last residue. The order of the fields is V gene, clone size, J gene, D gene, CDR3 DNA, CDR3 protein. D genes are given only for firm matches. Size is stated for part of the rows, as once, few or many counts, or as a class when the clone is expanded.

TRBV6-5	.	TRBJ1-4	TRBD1	TGTGCCAGCAGTTCCCCCCTAGGGGGCGATAATGAAAAACTGTTTTTT	CASSSPLGGDNEKLFF
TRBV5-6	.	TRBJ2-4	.	TGTGCCAGCAGCTTGGTTCCGGGAAACATTCAGTACTTC	CASSLVPGNIQYF
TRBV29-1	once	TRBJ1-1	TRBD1	TGCAGCGCCGACAGGGACACTGAAGCTTTCTTT	CSADRDTEAFF
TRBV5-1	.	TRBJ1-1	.	TGCGCCAGCAACCCCGGGAGTCAGAACACTGAAGCTTTCTTT	CASNPGSQNTEAFF
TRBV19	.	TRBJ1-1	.	TGTGCCAGTAGTATGGGGTCGGGGGGCACTGAAGCTTTCTTT	CASSMGSGGTEAFF
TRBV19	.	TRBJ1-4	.	TGTGCCAGTAGCCCGTCCCTGGGAGAGGATGAAAAACTGTTTTTT	CASSPSLGEDEKLFF
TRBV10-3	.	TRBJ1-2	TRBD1	TGTGCCATCAGTGAGCCAACCGGGACAGAATGGGGCTACACCTTC	CAISEPTGTEWGYTF
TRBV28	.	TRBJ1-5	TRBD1	TGTGCCAGCAGTTTATTAATCGTCAGGGGGCTACATCAGCCCCAGCATTTT	CASSLLIVRGLHQPQHF
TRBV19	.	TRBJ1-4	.	TGTGCCAGTACGGGCAGGGGCTCTGGGGCAACTAATGAAAAACTGTTTTTT	CASTGRGSGATNEKLFF
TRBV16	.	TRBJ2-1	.	TGTGCCAGCAGCTCACTGCTAGTAGATGAGCAGTTCTTC	CASSSLLVDEQFF
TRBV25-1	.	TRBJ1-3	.	TGTGCCAGCAGTTCTGCAGGGGATGTAGTATCTGGAAACACCATATATTTT	CASSSAGDVVSGNTIYF
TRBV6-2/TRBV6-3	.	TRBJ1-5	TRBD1	TGTGCCAGCAGTTCGGGACAGGGTGACAATCAGCCCCAGCATTTT	CASSSGQGDNQPQHF
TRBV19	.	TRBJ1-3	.	TGTGCCAGCACTTTAGAACTATATTTT	CASTLELYF
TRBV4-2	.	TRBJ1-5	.	TGTGCCAGCAGCCACTTAACGGAGTCCCCCAATCAGCCCCAGCATTTT	CASSHLTESPNQPQHF
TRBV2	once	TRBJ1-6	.	TGTGCCAGCAGTGCGCAGGGTAATTCACCCCTCCACTTT	CASSAQGNSPLHF
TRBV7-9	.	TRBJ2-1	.	TGTGCCAGCAGCGTCCCCCGGTACAATGAGCAGTTCTTC	CASSVPRYNEQFF
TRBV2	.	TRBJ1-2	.	TGTGCCAGCAGTCCCCGTGGCTACACCTTC	CASSPRGYTF
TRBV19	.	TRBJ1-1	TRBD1	TGTGCCAGTAGTTGGTTAGGCAGGGGGAGTACTGAAGCTTTCTTT	CASSWLGRGSTEAFF
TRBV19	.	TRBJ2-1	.	TGTGCCAGTACCTCTCCACGGGGGAACTCCTACAATGAGCAGTTCTTC	CASTSPRGNSYNEQFF
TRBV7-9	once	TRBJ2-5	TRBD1	TGTGCCAGCAGCCTTCTACAGGGGACAGAGACCCAGTACTTC	CASSLLQGTETQYF
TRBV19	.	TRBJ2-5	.	TGTGCCAGTAGGGGCTCAAACCAAGAGACCCAGTACTTC	CASRGSNQETQYF
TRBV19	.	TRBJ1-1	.	TGTGCCAGTAGTATAGGTTCCATGGAAGCTTTCTTT	CASSIGSMEAFF
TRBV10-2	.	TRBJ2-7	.	TGCGCCAGCAGTCTACCTAGCGTCGAGCAGTACTTC	CASSLPSVEQYF
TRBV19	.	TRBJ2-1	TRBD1	TGTGCCAGTAGTATCCGTCTACAGGGGCATGAGCAGTTCTTC	CASSIRLQGHEQFF
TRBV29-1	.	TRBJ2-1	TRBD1	TGCAGCGCCCGGGACAGGGGCTATGATGAGCAGTTCTTC	CSARDRGYDEQFF
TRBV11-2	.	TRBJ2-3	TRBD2	TGTGCCAGCAGTCGGCAGGGGACTAGCGATGCAGATACGCAGTATTTT	CASSRQGTSDADTQYF
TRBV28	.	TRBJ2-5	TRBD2	TGTGCCACCTCCCTCGGGGGGGGCCAAGATGGGGGAGAGACCCAGTACTTC	CATSLGGGQDGGETQYF
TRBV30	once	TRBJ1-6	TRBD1	TGTGCCTGGAGTAGGAGACAGGGCCATTCACCCCTCCACTTT	CAWSRRQGHSPLHF
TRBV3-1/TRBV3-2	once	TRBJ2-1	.	TGTGCCAGCAGCCATCGGATTGTCCGGGATGAGCAGTTCTTC	CASSHRIVRDEQFF
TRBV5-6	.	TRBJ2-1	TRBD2	TGTGCCAGCAGCCCTTTACGCGCGGGGGGGATCAATGAGCAGTTCTTC	CASSPLRAGGINEQFF
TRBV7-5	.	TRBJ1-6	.	TGTGTCAGAAGCCAATTTTTCTATAATTCACCCCTCCACTTT	CVRSQFFYNSPLHF
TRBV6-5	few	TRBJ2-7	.	TGTGCCAGCAGTTCCAGGCGACACTCAGGCTACGAGCAGTACTTC	CASSSRRHSGYEQYF
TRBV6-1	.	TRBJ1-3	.	TGTGCCAGCAGTGAATATACGGACAGTGAATATTTT	CASSEYTDSEYF
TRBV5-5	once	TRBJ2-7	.	TGTGCCAGCAGCACCCCAACAGGGTCCTACGAGCAGTACTTC	CASSTPTGSYEQYF
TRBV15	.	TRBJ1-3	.	TGTGCCACCAGCGCGCGACAGGCTGGAAACACCATATATTTT	CATSARQAGNTIYF
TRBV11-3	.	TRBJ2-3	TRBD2	TGTGCCAGCAGCCCGGCGGCGGGGGGGGCCGGTACGCAGTATTTT	CASSPAAGGAGTQYF
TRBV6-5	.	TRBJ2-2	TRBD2	TGTGCCAGCAGTTCGCTAGCGGGGGTGGGCGGGGAGCTGTTTTTT	CASSSLAGVGGELFF
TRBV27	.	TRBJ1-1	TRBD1	TGTGCCAGCAGCTACGGGACAGACACTAGTGGGGCTTTCTTT	CASSYGTDTSGAFF
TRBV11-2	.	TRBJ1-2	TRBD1	TGTGCCAGCAGCCTACTTGCCGGGACAGTTAACTATGGCTACACCTTC	CASSLLAGTVNYGYTF
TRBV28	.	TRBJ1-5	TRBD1	TGTGCCAGCAGCACCGACGAGGGGGCCTACAATCAGCCCCAGCATTTT	CASSTDEGAYNQPQHF
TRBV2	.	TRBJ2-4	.	TGTGCCAGCAGTGCTTCACGGTTAGCCAAAAACATTCAGTACTTC	CASSASRLAKNIQYF
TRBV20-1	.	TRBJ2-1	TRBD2	TGCAGTGCTAGTGGAGCGGGGGGGCCGTACAATGAGCAGTTCTTC	CSASGAGGPYNEQFF
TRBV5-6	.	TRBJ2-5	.	TGTGCCAGCAGCTCTCGATCTTACAGCTACCAAGAGACCCAGTACTTC	CASSSRSYSYQETQYF
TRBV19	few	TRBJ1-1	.	TGTGCCAGTAGTATAGCCCTGAGGGGGACTGAAGCTTTCTTT	CASSIALRGTEAFF
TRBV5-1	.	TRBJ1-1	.	TGCGCCAGCAGCCCGGGTCGGGGGAGGAACACTGAAGCTTTCTTT	CASSPGRGRNTEAFF
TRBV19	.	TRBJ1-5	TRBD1	TGTGCCAGTAGTACCTGGGGACAGGGGGCTCAGCCCCAGCATTTT	CASSTWGQGAQPQHF
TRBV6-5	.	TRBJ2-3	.	TGTGCCAGCGGGCCGGGGAGCACAGATACGCAGTATTTT	CASGPGSTDTQYF
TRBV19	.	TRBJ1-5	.	TGTGCCAGTAGTATAGGATCCGGGGTTTATAGCAATCAGCCCCAGCATTTT	CASSIGSGVYSNQPQHF